This T cell receptor beta chain was identified during a study of blood T cell repertoires in COVID-19. Study background: The origin of the acute and convalescent COVID-19 samples was the United States, Italy and Spain. PBMCs, B-cell-depleted T cells, or T cells provided the cDNA or gDNA that made up the material.

In the study's own analysis: Amplifying reference gene primers gave estimates of nucleated cell counts. Libraries were prepared by immunoSEQ multiplex PCR; TCRdb keeps only in-frame clonotypes and omits some of them. The V and J calls and clone size come from that table; D and trimming were worked out from the DNA. The repertoire consists of approximately 16,000 clones, with about nine tenths occurring once and the leading ten covering roughly an eighth. After removal of 6 bases from V and 11 bases from J, the junction contained 10 bases not matched to a gene. There are 12 residues in the CDR3. The TCR comes from a human donor in a cohort sampled during active COVID-19. Material for sequencing was peripheral blood. The V and J genes are TRBV12-3 or TRBV12-4 and TRBJ2-7, with 7 positions matching TRBD1. This CDR3 is CASSLTTGRKYF. The DNA of the CDR3 is TGTGCCAGCAGCCTAACGACAGGGAGAAAGTACTTC.